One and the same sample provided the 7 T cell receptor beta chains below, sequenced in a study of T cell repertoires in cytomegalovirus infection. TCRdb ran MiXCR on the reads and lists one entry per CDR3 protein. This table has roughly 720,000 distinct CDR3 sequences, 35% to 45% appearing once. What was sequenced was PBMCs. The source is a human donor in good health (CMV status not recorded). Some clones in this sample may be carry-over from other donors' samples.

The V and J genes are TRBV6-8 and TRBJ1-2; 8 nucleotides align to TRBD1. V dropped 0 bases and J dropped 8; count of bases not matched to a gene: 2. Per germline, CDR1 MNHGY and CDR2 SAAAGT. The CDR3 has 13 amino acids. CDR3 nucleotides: TGTGCCAGCAGTTACTCGTCAGGGGGCGGCTACACCTTC. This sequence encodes CASSYSSGGGYTF.

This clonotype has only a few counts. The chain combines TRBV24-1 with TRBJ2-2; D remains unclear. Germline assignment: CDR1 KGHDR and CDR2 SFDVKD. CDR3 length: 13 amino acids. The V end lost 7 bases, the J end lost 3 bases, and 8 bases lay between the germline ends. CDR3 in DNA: TGTGCCACCAGGGCTAGTCACACCGGGGAGCTGTTTTTT. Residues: CATRASHTGELFF.

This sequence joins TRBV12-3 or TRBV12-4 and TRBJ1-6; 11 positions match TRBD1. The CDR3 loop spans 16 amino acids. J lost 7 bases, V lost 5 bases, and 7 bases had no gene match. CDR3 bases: TGTGCCAGCAGTCTAGGACAGGGGGCGAGGAATTCACCCCTCCACTTT. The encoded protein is CASSLGQGARNSPLHF.

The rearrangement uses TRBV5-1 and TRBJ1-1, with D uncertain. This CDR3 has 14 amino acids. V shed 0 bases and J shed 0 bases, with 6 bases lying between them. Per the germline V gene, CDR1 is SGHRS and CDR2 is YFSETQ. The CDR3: CASSLDGMNTEAFF. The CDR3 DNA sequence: TGCGCCAGCAGCTTGGACGGGATGAACACTGAAGCTTTCTTT.

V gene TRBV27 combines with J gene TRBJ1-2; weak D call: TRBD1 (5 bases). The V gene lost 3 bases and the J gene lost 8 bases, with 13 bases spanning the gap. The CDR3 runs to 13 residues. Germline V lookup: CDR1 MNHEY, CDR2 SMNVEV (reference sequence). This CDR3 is CASSFRDLGGYTF. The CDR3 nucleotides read TGTGCCAGCAGTTTCAGGGATTTGGGGGGCTACACCTTC.

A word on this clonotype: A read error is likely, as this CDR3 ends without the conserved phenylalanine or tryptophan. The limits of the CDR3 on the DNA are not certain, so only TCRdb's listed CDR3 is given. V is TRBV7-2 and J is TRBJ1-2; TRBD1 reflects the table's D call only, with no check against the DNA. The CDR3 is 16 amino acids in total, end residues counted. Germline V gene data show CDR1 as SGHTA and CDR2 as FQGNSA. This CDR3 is CASSLRQGDGAGGYTL.

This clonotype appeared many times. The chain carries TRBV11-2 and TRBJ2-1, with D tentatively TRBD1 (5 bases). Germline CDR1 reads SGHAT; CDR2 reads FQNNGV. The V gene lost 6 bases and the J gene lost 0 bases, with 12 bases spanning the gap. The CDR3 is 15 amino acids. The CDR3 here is CASREQVLSYNEQFF. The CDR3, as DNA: TGTGCCAGCAGAGAACAGGTTCTCTCCTACAATGAGCAGTTCTTC.